Each of the 5 T cell receptor beta chains below was sequenced from the same sample in a study of cytomegalovirus exposure and HLA in healthy donors. Primers included in the PCR were 60 Vbeta and 13 Jbeta primers. Method: immunoSEQ multiplex PCR; TCRdb's copy keeps in-frame clones and lacks some. The sample carries about 180,000 clones, 82% recorded once. The sequenced sample was PBMCs. All receptors derive from a man in his forties in good health and CMV-seronegative.

This sequence joins TRBV28 and TRBJ1-5, with TRBD1 identical over 7 bases. The length of the CDR3 is 14 residues. After removal of 5 bases from V and 6 bases from J, the junction contained 7 bases not matched to a gene. Germline V gene data show CDR1 as MDHEN and CDR2 as SYDVKM. The CDR3 protein is CASSPDRAGQPQHF. The DNA for the CDR3 is TGTGCCAGCAGTCCCGACAGGGCCGGTCAGCCCCAGCATTTT. The full variable domain, with the rest looked up from reference TRBV28 and TRBJ1-5, is DVKVTQSSRYLVKRTGEKVFLECVQDMDHENMFWYRQDPGLGLRLIYFSYDVKMKEKGDIPEGYSVSREKKERFSLILESASTNQTSMYLCASSPDRAGQPQHFGDGTRLSIL.

The chain uses TRBV5-1 and TRBJ2-3; TRBD2 agrees at 7 bases. This CDR3 is 16 amino acids long. The V and J ends lost 0 bases and 4 bases, in that order; junction bases with no gene match: 8. The germline V gene has CDR1 SGHRS and CDR2 YFSETQ. Written as DNA, the CDR3 is TGCGCCAGCAGCTTGGATCGCGGGGAGGGCCCAGATACGCAGTATTTT. This sequence encodes CASSLDRGEGPDTQYF.

Only one count was recorded for this clone. The chain is built from TRBV6-5 and TRBJ2-7; D perhaps matches TRBD2 (6 bases). This CDR3 is 14 amino acids long. Germline values: CDR1 MNHEY, CDR2 SVGAGI. V lost 2 bases and J lost 2, with 10 bases in between. The CDR3 DNA is TGTGCCAGCAGTTACGGGAGGCAGACCTACGAGCAGTACTTC. Protein product: CASSYGRQTYEQYF.

The chain employs TRBV11-2 and TRBJ2-7, with a possible D match to TRBD2 (6 bases). The CDR3 sequence is 16 residues long. CDR1 and CDR2 from the germline V gene are SGHAT and FQNNGV. Trimming removed 1 base from V and 4 bases from J, with 17 bases in between. Here the CDR3 reads CASSLAVTSFLYEQYF. DNA for the CDR3: TGTGCCAGCAGCTTAGCCGTGACTAGTTTCCTATACGAGCAGTACTTC.

This chain joins TRBV7-9 and TRBJ1-2, with D hard to call. Trimming left V 1 base short and J 5 bases short, with 20 bases between. The CDR3 runs 17 residues. Germline V gene sequence: CDR1 SEHNR, CDR2 FQNEAQ (reference sequence). The CDR3 coding sequence is TGTGCCAGCAGCTTAGTAGGGCAGACCCTAGGAGGTTATGGCTACACCTTC. This translates into CASSLVGQTLGGYGYTF.